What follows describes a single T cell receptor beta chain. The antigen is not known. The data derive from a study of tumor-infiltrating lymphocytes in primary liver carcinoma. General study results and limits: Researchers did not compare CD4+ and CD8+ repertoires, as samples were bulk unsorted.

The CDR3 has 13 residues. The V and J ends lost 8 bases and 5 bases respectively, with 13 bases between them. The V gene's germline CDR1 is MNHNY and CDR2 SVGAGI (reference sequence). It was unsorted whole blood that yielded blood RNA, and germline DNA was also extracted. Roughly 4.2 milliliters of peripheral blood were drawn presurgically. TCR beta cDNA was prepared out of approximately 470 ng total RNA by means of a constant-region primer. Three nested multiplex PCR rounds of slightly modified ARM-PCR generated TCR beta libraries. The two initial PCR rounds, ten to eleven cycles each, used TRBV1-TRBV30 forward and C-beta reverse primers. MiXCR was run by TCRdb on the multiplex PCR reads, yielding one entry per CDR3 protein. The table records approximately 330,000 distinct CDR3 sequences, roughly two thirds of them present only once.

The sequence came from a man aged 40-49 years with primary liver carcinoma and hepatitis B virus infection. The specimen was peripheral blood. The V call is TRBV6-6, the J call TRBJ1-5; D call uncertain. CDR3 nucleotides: TGTGCCAGCTCCGCTGAACCGTATCAGCCCCAGCATTTT. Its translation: CASSAEPYQPQHF.